The 11 T cell receptor beta chains below all came from one sample that was sequenced in a study of T cells expressing NK-cell markers. TCRdb reprocessed the 5' RACE reads; each CDR3 protein has one entry and no DNA is given. Recorded here are over 150,000 distinct CDR3 sequences; the top ten clones represent around a third. Sequenced input: blood T cells: a sorted CD56 or NKG2C T cell subset, CD4+ or CD8+ T cells, or bulk PBMC T cells (not recorded which). The receptors derive from a woman aged 45 to 65 in good health.

The chain links TRBV5-1 to TRBJ2-2; TCRdb gives TRBD1 as the D gene, but with no DNA this cannot be confirmed. In germline, CDR1 is SGHRS, CDR2 YFSETQ. This CDR3 spans 16 amino acids. Here the CDR3 reads CASSWRQIANTGELFF.

The chain has TRBV11-2 and TRBJ2-3; the D call from TCRdb, TRBD2, cannot be confirmed without DNA. This CDR3 has 15 residues. Germline CDR1 is SGHAT and CDR2 is FQNNGV. The CDR3 loop reads CASSLSGSFPDTQYF.

The rearrangement uses TRBV28 and TRBJ2-1. From germline, CDR1 is MDHEN and CDR2 SYDVKM. The CDR3 runs 14 residues. The CDR3 loop reads CASSFSLSYNEQFF.

This chain links TRBV24-1 with TRBJ2-5; TCRdb selects TRBD1, and the lack of DNA leaves this call unchecked. Per the germline V gene, CDR1 is KGHDR and CDR2 is SFDVKD. This CDR3 contains 16 residues. The CDR3 region is CATSDFPRTGEETQYF.

V usage is TRBV6-5 and J usage is TRBJ1-5. The germline gives CDR1 MNHEY, CDR2 SVGAGI. This CDR3 is built from 14 residues. The CDR3 loop is CASSYSGPNQPQHF.

The J gene is TRBJ2-1, the V gene TRBV15; TCRdb outputs TRBD2, but without DNA this stays unchecked. The germline gives CDR1 LNHNV, CDR2 YYDKDF (reference sequence). The CDR3 runs 18 residues. The CDR3 region is CATSRDREKVWSYNEQFF.

The chain combines TRBV27 with TRBJ2-1; no DNA is available, so the TRBD2 call from TCRdb remains unchecked. The CDR3 is 14 residues long. Germline CDR1 MNHEY, CDR2 SMNVEV (reference sequence). Here the CDR3 reads CASSALLNYNEQFF.

The chain uses TRBV29-1 and TRBJ2-3. The CDR3 has 11 residues. Germline CDR1 and CDR2: SQVTM and ANQGSEA. The CDR3 sequence is CSVTLGDTQYF.

The chain has TRBV6-1 and TRBJ2-1; the D call from TCRdb, TRBD2, cannot be confirmed without DNA. Looked up from germline, CDR1 is MNHNS and CDR2 is SASEGT. The CDR3 has 17 residues. CDR3 in amino acids: CASSESSGRAHWNEQFF.

The genes are TRBV5-1 and TRBJ2-2; TCRdb selects TRBD1, and the lack of DNA leaves this call unchecked. CDR1 and CDR2 (germline): SGHRS, YFSETQ. The CDR3 is 14 residues long. The CDR3 reads CASSLRDRDWELFF. Based on the CDR3 plus reference TRBV5-1 and TRBJ2-2, the full variable domain is KAGVTQTPRYLIKTRGQQVTLSCSPISGHRSVSWYQQTPGQGLQFLFEYFSETQRNKGNFPGRFSGRQFSNSRSEMNVSTLELGDSALYLCASSLRDRDWELFFGEGSRLTVL.

This chain joins TRBV6-4 and TRBJ2-1; the D call of TRBD2 rests on TCRdb alone, since no DNA is present to check it. This CDR3 region has 12 residues. CDR1 and CDR2 (germline): MRHNA, SNTAGT. CDR3 in amino acids: CASSDQRNEQFF.